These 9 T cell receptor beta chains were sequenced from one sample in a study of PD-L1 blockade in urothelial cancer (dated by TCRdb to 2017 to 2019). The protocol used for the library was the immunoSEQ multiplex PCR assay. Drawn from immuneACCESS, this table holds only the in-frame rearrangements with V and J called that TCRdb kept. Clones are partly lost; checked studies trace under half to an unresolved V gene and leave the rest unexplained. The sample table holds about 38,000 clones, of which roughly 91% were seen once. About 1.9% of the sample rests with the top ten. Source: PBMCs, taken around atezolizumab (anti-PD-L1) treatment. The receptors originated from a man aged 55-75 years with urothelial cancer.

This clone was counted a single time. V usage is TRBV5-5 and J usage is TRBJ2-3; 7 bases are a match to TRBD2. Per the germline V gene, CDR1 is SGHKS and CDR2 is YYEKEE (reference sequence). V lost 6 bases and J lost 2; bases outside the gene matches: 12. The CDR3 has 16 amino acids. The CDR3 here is CASTKGGGSHTDTQYF. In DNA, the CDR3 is TGTGCCAGCACCAAGGGCGGGGGTAGCCACACAGATACGCAGTATTTT.

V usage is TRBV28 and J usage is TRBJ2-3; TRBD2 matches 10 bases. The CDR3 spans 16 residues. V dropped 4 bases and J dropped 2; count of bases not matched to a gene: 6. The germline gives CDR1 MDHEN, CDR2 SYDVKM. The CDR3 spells CASSSAGLANTDTQYF. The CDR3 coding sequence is TGTGCCAGCAGTTCAGCGGGACTAGCGAACACAGATACGCAGTATTTT.

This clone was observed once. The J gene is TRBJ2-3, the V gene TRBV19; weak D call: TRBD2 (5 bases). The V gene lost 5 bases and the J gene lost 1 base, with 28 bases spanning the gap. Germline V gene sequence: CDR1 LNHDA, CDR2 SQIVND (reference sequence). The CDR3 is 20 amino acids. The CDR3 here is CASSRTHPAGRVLGTDTQYF. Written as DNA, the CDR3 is TGTGCCAGTAGTCGAACCCACCCCGCCGGGCGGGTGTTAGGCACAGATACGCAGTATTTT.

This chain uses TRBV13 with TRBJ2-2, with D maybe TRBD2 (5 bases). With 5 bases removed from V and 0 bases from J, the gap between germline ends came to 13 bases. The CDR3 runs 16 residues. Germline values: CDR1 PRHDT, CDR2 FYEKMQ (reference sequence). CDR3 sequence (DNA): TGTGCCAGCAGCCCCCGTTGGAGGACGAACACCGGGGAGCTGTTTTTT. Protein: CASSPRWRTNTGELFF.

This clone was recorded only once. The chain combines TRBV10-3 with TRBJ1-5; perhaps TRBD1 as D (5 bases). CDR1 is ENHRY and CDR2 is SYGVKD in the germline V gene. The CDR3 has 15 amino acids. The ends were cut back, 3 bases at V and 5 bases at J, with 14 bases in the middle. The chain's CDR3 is CAISESLQVHQPQHF. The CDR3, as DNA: TGTGCCATCAGTGAATCCCTACAGGTCCATCAGCCCCAGCATTTT.

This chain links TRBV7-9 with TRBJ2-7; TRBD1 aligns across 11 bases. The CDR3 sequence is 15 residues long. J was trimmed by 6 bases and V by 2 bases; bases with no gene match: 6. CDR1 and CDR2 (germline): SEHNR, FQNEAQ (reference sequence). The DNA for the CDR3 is TGTGCCAGCAGCTTACTGGGACAGGGGGGGTCCGAGCAGTACTTC. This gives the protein CASSLLGQGGSEQYF.

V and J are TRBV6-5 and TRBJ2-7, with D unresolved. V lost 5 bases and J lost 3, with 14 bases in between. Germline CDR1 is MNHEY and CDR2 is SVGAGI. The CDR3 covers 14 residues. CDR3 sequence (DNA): TGTGCCAGCAGTACCTCGGGTGGTCTCTACGAGCAGTACTTC. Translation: CASSTSGGLYEQYF.

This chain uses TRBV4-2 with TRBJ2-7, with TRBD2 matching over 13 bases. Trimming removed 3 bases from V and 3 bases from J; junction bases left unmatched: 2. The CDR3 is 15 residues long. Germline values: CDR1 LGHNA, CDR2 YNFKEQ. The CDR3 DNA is TGTGCCAGCAGCCAGACTAGCGGGGGGCTCTACGAGCAGTACTTC. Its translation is CASSQTSGGLYEQYF.

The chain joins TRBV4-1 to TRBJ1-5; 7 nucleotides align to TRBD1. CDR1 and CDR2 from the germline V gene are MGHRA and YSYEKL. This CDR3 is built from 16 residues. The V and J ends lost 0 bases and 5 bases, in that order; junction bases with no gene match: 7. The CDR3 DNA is TGCGCCAGCAGCCAAGAACAGGGGCAACCGTATCAGCCCCAGCATTTT. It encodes CASSQEQGQPYQPQHF.